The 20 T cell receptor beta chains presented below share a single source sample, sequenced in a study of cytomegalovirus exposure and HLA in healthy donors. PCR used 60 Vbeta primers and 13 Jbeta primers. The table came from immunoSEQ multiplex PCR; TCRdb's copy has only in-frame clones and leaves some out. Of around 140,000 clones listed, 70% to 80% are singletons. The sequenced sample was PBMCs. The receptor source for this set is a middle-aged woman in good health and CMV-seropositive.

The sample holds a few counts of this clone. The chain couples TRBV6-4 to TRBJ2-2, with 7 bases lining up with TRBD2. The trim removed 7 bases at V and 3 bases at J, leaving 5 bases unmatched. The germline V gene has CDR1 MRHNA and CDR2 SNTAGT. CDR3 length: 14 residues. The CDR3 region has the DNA TGTGCCAGCAAGAGGGAGGGCGACACCGGGGAGCTGTTTTTT. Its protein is CASKREGDTGELFF.

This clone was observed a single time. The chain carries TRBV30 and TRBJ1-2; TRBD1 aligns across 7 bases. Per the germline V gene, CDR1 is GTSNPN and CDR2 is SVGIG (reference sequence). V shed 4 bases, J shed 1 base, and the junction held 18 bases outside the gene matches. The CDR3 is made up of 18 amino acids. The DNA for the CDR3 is TGTGCCTGGACCCCCTACGCGGCAGGGGGTTCTGATAACTATGGCTACACCTTC. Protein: CAWTPYAAGGSDNYGYTF.

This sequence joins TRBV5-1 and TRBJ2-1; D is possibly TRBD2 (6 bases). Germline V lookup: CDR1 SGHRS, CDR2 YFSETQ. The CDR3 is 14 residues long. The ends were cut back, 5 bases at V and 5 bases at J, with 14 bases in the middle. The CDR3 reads CASRAGLGDNEQFF. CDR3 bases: TGCGCCAGCAGAGCGGGTCTGGGGGACAATGAGCAGTTCTTC.

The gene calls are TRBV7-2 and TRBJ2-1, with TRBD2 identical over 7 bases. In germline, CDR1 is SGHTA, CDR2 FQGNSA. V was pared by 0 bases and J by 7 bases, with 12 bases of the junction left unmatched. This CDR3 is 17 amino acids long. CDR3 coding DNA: TGTGCCAGCAGCTTAGCCCTCCGGGCGGGAGTGGGTAATGAGCAGTTCTTC. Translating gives CASSLALRAGVGNEQFF.

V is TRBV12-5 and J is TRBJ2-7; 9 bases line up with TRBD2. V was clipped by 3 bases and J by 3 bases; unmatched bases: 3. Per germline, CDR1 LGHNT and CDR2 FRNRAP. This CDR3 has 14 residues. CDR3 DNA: TGTGCTAGTGGTTTTAGCGGGAGAAACTACGAGCAGTACTTC. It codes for CASGFSGRNYEQYF.

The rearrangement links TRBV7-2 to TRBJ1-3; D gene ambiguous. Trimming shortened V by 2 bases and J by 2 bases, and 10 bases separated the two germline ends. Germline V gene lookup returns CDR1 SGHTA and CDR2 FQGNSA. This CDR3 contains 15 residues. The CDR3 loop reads CASSLIGITGNTIYF. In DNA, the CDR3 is TGTGCCAGCAGCTTAATCGGGATTACTGGAAACACCATATATTTT.

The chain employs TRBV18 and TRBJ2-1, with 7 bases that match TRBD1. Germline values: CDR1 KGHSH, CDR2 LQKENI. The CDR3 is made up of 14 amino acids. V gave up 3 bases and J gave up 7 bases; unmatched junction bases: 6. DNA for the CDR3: TGTGCCAGCTCACCTTCATCGACAGGGAATGAGCAGTTCTTC. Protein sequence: CASSPSSTGNEQFF.

The CDR3 DNA follows: TGTGCCAGCAGCTTGGTTGGGGGACTCAACAATGAGCAGTTCTTC. Amino acid sequence: CASSLVGGLNNEQFF. J is TRBJ2-1 and V is TRBV5-4, with D possibly matching TRBD2 (6 bases). V lost 0 bases, J lost 5 bases, and 12 bases lay in between. The CDR3 is made up of 15 amino acids. CDR1 is SGHNT, CDR2 YYREEE, per germline (reference sequence).

CDR3 amino acids: CASSQSFGVATYNEQFF. The CDR3 coding sequence is TGTGCCAGCAGCCAGAGTTTCGGGGTAGCGACTTACAATGAGCAGTTCTTC. The chain couples TRBV11-2 to TRBJ2-1; D may be TRBD2 (5 bases). The CDR3 spans 17 residues. Germline V lookup: CDR1 SGHAT, CDR2 FQNNGV. Trimming stripped 5 bases from V and 4 bases from J, with 21 bases between.

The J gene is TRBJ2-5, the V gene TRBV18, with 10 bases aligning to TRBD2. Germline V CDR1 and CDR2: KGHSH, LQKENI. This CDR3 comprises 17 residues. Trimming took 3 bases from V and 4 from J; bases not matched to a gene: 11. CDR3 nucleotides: TGTGCCAGCTCACCCATACTAGCGGGGAGCTCCCCAGAGACCCAGTACTTC. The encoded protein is CASSPILAGSSPETQYF.

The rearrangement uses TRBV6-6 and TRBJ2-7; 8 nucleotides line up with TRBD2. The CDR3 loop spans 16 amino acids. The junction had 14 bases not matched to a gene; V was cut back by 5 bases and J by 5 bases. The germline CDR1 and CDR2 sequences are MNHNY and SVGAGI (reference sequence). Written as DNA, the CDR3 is TGTGCCAGCAGTGGGGGGACGGGAGGGGGTGTGGACGAGCAGTACTTC. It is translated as CASSGGTGGGVDEQYF.

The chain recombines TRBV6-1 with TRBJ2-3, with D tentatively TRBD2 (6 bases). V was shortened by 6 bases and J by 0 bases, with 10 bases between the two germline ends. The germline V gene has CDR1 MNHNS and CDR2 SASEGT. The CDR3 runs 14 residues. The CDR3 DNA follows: TGTGCCAGCAGGACGGGAGAGAGCACAGATACGCAGTATTTT. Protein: CASRTGESTDTQYF.

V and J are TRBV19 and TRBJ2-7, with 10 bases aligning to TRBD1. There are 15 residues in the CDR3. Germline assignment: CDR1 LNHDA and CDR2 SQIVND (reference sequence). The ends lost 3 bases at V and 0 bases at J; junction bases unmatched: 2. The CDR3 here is CASSMDRGNSYEQYF. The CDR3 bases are TGTGCCAGTAGTATGGACAGGGGGAACTCCTACGAGCAGTACTTC.

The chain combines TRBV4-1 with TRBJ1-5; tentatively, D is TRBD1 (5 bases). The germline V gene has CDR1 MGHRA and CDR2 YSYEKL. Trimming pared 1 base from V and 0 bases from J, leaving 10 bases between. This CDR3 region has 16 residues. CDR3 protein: CASSQGTPYSNQPQHF. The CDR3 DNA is TGCGCCAGCAGCCAAGGGACACCGTATAGCAATCAGCCCCAGCATTTT.

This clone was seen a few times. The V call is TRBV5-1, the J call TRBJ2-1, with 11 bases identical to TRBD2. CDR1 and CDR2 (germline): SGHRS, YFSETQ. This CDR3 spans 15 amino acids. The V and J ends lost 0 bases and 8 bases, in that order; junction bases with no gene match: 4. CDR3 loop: CASSLGVAGGHEQFF. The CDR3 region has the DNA TGCGCCAGCAGCTTGGGGGTAGCGGGAGGGCATGAGCAGTTCTTC. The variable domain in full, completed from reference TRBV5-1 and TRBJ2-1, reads KAGVTQTPRYLIKTRGQQVTLSCSPISGHRSVSWYQQTPGQGLQFLFEYFSETQRNKGNFPGRFSGRQFSNSRSEMNVSTLELGDSALYLCASSLGVAGGHEQFFGPGTRLTVL.

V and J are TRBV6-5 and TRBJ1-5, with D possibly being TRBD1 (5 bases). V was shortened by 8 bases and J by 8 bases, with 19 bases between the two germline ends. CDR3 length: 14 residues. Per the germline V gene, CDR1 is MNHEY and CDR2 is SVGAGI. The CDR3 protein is CASLEGSGMEPQHF. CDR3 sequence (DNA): TGTGCCAGCTTGGAAGGGTCAGGGATGGAGCCCCAGCATTTT.

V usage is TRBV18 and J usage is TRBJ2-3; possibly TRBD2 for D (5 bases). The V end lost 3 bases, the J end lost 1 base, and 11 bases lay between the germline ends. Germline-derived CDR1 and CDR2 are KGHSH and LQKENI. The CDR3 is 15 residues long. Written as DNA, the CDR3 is TGTGCCAGCTCACCGTCAGTAGCGCGCACAGATACGCAGTATTTT. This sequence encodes CASSPSVARTDTQYF. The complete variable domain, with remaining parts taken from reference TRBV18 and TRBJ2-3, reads NAGVMQNPRHLVRRRGQEARLRCSPMKGHSHVYWYRQLPEEGLKFMVYLQKENIIDESGMPKERFSAEFPKEGPSILRIQQVVRGDSAAYFCASSPSVARTDTQYFGPGTRLTVL.

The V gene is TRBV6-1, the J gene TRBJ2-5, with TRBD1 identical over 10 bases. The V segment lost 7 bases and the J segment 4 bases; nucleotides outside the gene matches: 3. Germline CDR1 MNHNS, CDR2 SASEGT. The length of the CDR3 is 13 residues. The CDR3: CASTGTGVETQYF. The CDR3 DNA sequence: TGTGCCAGCACTGGGACAGGGGTAGAGACCCAGTACTTC.

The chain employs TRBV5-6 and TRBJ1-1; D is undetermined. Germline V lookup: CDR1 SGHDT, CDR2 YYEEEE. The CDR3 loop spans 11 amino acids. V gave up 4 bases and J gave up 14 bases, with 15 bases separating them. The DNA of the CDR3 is TGTGCCAGCAGCCTCAGACAAATATCCTTCTTT. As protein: CASSLRQISFF. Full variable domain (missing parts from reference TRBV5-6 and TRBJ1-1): DAGVTQSPTHLIKTRGQQVTLRCSPKSGHDTVSWYQQALGQGPQFIFQYYEEEERQRGNFPDRFSGHQFPNYSSELNVNALLLGDSALYLCASSLRQISFFGQGTRLTVV.

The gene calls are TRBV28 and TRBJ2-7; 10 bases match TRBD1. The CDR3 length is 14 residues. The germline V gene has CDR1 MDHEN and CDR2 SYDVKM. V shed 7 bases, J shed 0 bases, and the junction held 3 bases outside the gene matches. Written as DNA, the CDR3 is TGTGCCAGCATAGGGACAGGGGACTCCTACGAGCAGTACTTC. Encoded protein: CASIGTGDSYEQYF.